The entry below gives a single T cell receptor (beta chain) sequence along with its context. The source of the sample is a study of blood T cell repertoires in COVID-19. Germline loops: CDR1 MNHEY, CDR2 SVGAGI. The CDR3 contains 14 residues. The junction had 7 bases not matched to a gene; V was cut back by 6 bases and J by 4 bases. The data were produced by immunoSEQ multiplex PCR, yet TCRdb's version contains in-frame clones alone and is incomplete. This table holds some 340,000 clones, over 80% found once. The material sequenced was PBMCs or T cells enriched from blood (not recorded which). The receptor was derived from a woman in her 50s who had recovered from COVID-19. The gene calls are TRBV6-5 and TRBJ2-7; 9 bases map to TRBD1. CDR3: CASRQGAGRYEQYF. The DNA of the CDR3 is TGTGCCAGCAGACAGGGGGCCGGCAGGTACGAGCAGTACTTC.